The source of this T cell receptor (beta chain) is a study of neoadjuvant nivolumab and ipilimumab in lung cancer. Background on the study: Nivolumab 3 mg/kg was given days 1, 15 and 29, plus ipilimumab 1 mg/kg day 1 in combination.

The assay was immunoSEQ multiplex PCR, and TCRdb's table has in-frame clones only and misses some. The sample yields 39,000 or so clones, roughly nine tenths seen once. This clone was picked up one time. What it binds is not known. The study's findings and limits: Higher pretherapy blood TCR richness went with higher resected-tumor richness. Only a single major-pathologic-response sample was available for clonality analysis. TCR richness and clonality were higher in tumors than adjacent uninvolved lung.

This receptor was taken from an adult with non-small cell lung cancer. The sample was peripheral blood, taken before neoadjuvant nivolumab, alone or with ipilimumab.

CDR3 sequence: CASSGRVGSQETQYF. The CDR3 DNA is TGTGCCAGCAGTGGGAGGGTAGGATCCCAAGAGACCCAGTACTTC. This rearrangement joins TRBV2 to TRBJ2-5, with D possibly matching TRBD2 (6 bases). The CDR3 totals 15 residues. Trimming stripped 4 bases from V and 1 base from J, with 13 bases between. Germline V gene sequence: CDR1 SNHLY, CDR2 FYNNEI.